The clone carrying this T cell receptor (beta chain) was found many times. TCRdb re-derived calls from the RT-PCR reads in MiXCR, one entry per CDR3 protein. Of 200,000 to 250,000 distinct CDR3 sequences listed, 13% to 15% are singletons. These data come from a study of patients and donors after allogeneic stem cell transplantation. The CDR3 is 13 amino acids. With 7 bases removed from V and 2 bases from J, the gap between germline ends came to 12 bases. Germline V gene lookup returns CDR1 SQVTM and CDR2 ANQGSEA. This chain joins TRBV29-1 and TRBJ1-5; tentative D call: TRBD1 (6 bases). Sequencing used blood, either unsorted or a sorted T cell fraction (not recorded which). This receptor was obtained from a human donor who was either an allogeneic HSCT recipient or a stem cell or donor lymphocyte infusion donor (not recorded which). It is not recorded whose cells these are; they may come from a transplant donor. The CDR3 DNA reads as TGCAGCGCCGGGGGCGGGCGCAATCAGCCCCAGCATTTT. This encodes CSAGGGRNQPQHF.